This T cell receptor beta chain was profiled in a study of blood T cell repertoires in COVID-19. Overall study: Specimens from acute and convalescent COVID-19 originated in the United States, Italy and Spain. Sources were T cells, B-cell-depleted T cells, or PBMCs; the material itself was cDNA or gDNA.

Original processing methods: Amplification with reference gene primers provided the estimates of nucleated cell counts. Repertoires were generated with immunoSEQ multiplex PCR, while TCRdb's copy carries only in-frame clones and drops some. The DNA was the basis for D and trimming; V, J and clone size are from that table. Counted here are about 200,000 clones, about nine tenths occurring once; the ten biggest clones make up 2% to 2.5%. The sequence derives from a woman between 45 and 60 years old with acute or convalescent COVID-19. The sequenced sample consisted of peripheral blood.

As DNA, the CDR3 is TGTGCCAGCAGCCCCCAAGTAGGGCAGGGTGGTTACGAGCAGTACTTC. Translation gives CASSPQVGQGGYEQYF. The rearrangement joins TRBV7-2 to TRBJ2-7; maybe TRBD1 (5 bases). This CDR3 is built from 16 residues. V was pared by 5 bases and J by 4 bases, with 21 bases between. Germline V gene sequence: CDR1 SGHTA, CDR2 FQGNSA.